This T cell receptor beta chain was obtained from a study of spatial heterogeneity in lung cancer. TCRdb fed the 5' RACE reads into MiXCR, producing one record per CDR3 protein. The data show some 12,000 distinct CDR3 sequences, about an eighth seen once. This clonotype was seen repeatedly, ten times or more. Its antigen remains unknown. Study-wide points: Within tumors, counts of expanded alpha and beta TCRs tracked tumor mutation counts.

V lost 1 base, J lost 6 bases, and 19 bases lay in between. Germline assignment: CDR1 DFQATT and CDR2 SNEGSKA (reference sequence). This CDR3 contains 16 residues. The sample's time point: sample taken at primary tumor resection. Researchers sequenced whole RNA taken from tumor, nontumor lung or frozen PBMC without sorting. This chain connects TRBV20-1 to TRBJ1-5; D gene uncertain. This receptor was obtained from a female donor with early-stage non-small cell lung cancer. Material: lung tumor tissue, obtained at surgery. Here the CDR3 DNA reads TGCAGTGCTAGAGGGGCGTTTTCGGGAGTTTTTCAGCCCCAGCATTTT. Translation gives CSARGAFSGVFQPQHF.